These 18 T cell receptor beta chains were all obtained from the same sample, sequenced in a study of cytomegalovirus exposure and HLA in healthy donors. Produced via immunoSEQ multiplex PCR; TCRdb's table is partial and in-frame only. The sample holds 150,000 to 200,000 clones, more than 80% seen once. The sample comprised PBMCs. These TCRs come from a woman younger than 35 in good health and CMV-seropositive.

J is TRBJ2-7 and V is TRBV7-9; TRBD1 matches 7 bases. V shed 3 bases and J 7 bases; nucleotides not matched to a gene: 9. Germline-derived CDR1 and CDR2 are SEHNR and FQNEAQ (reference sequence). The CDR3 runs 14 residues. DNA of the CDR3: TGTGCCAGCAGCTTCGACGGGACAGAAGATGAGCAGTACTTC. As protein: CASSFDGTEDEQYF.

This chain joins TRBV4-2 and TRBJ1-2; D unclear. Trimming took off 4 bases at V and 2 bases at J, with 14 bases between the two ends. The germline V gene encodes CDR1 LGHNA and CDR2 YNFKEQ. CDR3 length: 15 residues. CDR3 region: CASSLLKGGNYGYTF. CDR3 in DNA: TGTGCCAGCAGCCTTCTAAAGGGAGGAAACTATGGCTACACCTTC.

The V and J genes are TRBV15 and TRBJ2-1; D call uncertain. The CDR3 length is 13 residues. Trimming removed 1 base from V and 10 bases from J, with 11 bases in between. Germline CDR1 is LNHNV and CDR2 is YYDKDF (reference sequence). The CDR3 sequence is CATSRVQAVEQFF. In DNA, the CDR3 is TGTGCCACCAGCAGAGTCCAGGCAGTCGAGCAGTTCTTC.

The CDR3 here is CASSFPAPVRTSGGQETQYF. The CDR3 DNA reads TGCGCCAGCAGCTTCCCCGCCCCGGTAAGGACTAGCGGGGGCCAAGAGACCCAGTACTTC. This chain links TRBV5-1 with TRBJ2-5; 13 nucleotides agree with TRBD2. The CDR3 consists of 20 residues. Per the germline V gene, CDR1 is SGHRS and CDR2 is YFSETQ. The trim removed 2 bases at V and 1 base at J, leaving 14 bases unmatched.

The V gene is TRBV6-6, the J gene TRBJ2-1, with TRBD2 identical over 10 bases. Germline V gene sequence: CDR1 MNHNY, CDR2 SVGAGI (reference sequence). This CDR3 region has 16 residues. V shed 4 bases, J shed 4 bases, and the junction held 7 bases outside the gene matches. CDR3 sequence: CASSSPSSGSYNEQFF. CDR3 DNA sequence: TGTGCCAGCAGTTCCCCCTCTAGCGGGAGTTACAATGAGCAGTTCTTC.

V gene TRBV5-1 combines with J gene TRBJ1-2; D is uncertain. The CDR3 sequence is 15 residues long. The V gene lost 2 bases and the J gene lost 0 bases, with 11 bases spanning the gap. The V gene's germline CDR1 is SGHRS and CDR2 YFSETQ. CDR3 residues: CASSFSLQTNYGYTF. In nucleotides, the CDR3 is TGCGCCAGCAGCTTCTCACTCCAAACTAACTATGGCTACACCTTC.

V and J are TRBV5-1 and TRBJ1-1; a possible D gene is TRBD1 (6 bases). Per the germline V gene, CDR1 is SGHRS and CDR2 is YFSETQ. Trimming took 0 bases from V and 5 from J, leaving 14 bases between them. This CDR3 is 15 amino acids long. The CDR3 region has the DNA TGCGCCAGCAGCTTGGCCTCACAGGGAGGGACTGAAGCTTTCTTT. Amino acids: CASSLASQGGTEAFF.

The V call is TRBV6-5, the J call TRBJ2-2; D possibly corresponds to TRBD1 (6 bases). The CDR3 has 13 amino acids. The V gene's germline CDR1 is MNHEY and CDR2 SVGAGI. Trimming pared 6 bases from V and 6 bases from J, leaving 11 bases between. The CDR3 DNA reads TGTGCCAGCAGATTACAGGGTGCCGGGGAGCTGTTTTTT. Translating it yields CASRLQGAGELFF.

CDR3 DNA sequence: TGTGCCATCAGTAGCGGGAGGGCCCCTGAGCAGTTCTTC. Amino acids: CAISSGRAPEQFF. The chain uses TRBV10-3 and TRBJ2-1, with 10 positions matching TRBD2. Germline lookup yields CDR1 ENHRY and CDR2 SYGVKD. The length of the CDR3 is 13 residues. V shed 5 bases and J 9 bases; nucleotides not matched to a gene: 4.

This clone was observed a few times. V usage is TRBV27 and J usage is TRBJ2-3; 7 nucleotides match TRBD2. Germline lookup yields CDR1 MNHEY and CDR2 SMNVEV (reference sequence). Trimming at V came to 1 base and at J to 2 bases, leaving 6 bases not matched to a gene. The length of the CDR3 is 16 residues. The CDR3 DNA reads as TGTGCCAGCAGTTTATGGGCTAGCGGATACACAGATACGCAGTATTTT. Translation: CASSLWASGYTDTQYF.

The gene calls are TRBV11-2 and TRBJ1-1, with 8 bases matching TRBD1. CDR1 SGHAT and CDR2 FQNNGV come from the germline V gene. With 4 bases clipped from V and 2 bases from J, the junction kept 6 bases outside the gene matches. This CDR3 spans 15 amino acids. The CDR3 DNA follows: TGTGCCAGCAGCTCCCTCGGGACAGGCAACACTGAAGCTTTCTTT. This codes for CASSSLGTGNTEAFF.

This clone was seen a few times. The CDR3 DNA sequence: TGTGCCAGCAGCTTAGGGACTGGAGGACACATTCAGTACTTC. The encoded protein is CASSLGTGGHIQYF. The chain combines TRBV7-3 with TRBJ2-4, with D possibly TRBD2 on 6 matching bases. The length of the CDR3 is 14 residues. The germline V gene encodes CDR1 SGHTA and CDR2 FQGTGA. V gave up 2 bases and J gave up 8 bases, with 13 bases separating them.

V gene TRBV2 combines with J gene TRBJ2-1; 10 bases line up with TRBD2. V trimming: 4 bases; J trimming: 8 bases; junction bases outside the gene matches: 8. The germline V gene has CDR1 SNHLY and CDR2 FYNNEI. CDR3 length equals 15 residues. The chain's CDR3 is CASSASSGRAYEQFF. DNA for the CDR3: TGTGCCAGCAGTGCGTCAAGCGGGAGGGCGTATGAGCAGTTCTTC.

This chain links TRBV20-1 with TRBJ2-7; TRBD1 matches 7 bases. Germline CDR1 is DFQATT and CDR2 is SNEGSKA (reference sequence). After removal of 4 bases from V and 4 bases from J, the junction contained 1 base not matched to a gene. The CDR3 totals 11 residues. DNA of the CDR3: TGCAGTGCTAAACAGGGGTACGAGCAGTACTTC. Translation gives CSAKQGYEQYF.

In DNA, the CDR3 is TGTGCCAGCAGCCCATATCGACAGGACCCGAACACCGGGGAGCTGTTTTTT. As protein: CASSPYRQDPNTGELFF. The chain carries TRBV2 and TRBJ2-2; D possibly corresponds to TRBD1 (6 bases). Germline CDR1 reads SNHLY; CDR2 reads FYNNEI. V was trimmed by 6 bases and J by 0 bases, leaving 17 bases between them. The CDR3 totals 17 residues.

CDR3: CASSLEAGERGEQYF. Written as DNA, the CDR3 is TGCGCCAGCAGCTTGGAGGCAGGGGAACGAGGGGAGCAGTACTTC. The chain carries TRBV5-1 and TRBJ2-7; D is perhaps TRBD1 (6 bases). The CDR3 sequence is 15 residues long. Trimming cost V 0 bases and J 7 bases, with 17 bases left between them. CDR1 SGHRS and CDR2 YFSETQ come from the germline V gene.

V usage is TRBV14 and J usage is TRBJ2-3, with D hard to call. Germline assignment: CDR1 SGHDN and CDR2 FVKESK. The V end was cut by 0 bases, the J end by 0 bases, with 7 bases between. The CDR3 runs 15 residues. The CDR3 spells CASSQDLYSTDTQYF. The CDR3 nucleotides read TGTGCCAGCAGCCAAGATCTATACAGCACAGATACGCAGTATTTT.

The chain combines TRBV5-1 with TRBJ1-2; D is unclear. The length of the CDR3 is 11 residues. V lost 7 bases and J 3 bases, leaving 7 bases between the germline ends. Per germline, CDR1 SGHRS and CDR2 YFSETQ. CDR3 protein: CASGRDYGYTF. The CDR3 DNA sequence: TGCGCCAGCGGGCGGGACTATGGCTACACCTTC. Combining the CDR3 with reference TRBV5-1 and TRBJ1-2 gives the whole variable domain KAGVTQTPRYLIKTRGQQVTLSCSPISGHRSVSWYQQTPGQGLQFLFEYFSETQRNKGNFPGRFSGRQFSNSRSEMNVSTLELGDSALYLCASGRDYGYTFGSGTRLTVV.